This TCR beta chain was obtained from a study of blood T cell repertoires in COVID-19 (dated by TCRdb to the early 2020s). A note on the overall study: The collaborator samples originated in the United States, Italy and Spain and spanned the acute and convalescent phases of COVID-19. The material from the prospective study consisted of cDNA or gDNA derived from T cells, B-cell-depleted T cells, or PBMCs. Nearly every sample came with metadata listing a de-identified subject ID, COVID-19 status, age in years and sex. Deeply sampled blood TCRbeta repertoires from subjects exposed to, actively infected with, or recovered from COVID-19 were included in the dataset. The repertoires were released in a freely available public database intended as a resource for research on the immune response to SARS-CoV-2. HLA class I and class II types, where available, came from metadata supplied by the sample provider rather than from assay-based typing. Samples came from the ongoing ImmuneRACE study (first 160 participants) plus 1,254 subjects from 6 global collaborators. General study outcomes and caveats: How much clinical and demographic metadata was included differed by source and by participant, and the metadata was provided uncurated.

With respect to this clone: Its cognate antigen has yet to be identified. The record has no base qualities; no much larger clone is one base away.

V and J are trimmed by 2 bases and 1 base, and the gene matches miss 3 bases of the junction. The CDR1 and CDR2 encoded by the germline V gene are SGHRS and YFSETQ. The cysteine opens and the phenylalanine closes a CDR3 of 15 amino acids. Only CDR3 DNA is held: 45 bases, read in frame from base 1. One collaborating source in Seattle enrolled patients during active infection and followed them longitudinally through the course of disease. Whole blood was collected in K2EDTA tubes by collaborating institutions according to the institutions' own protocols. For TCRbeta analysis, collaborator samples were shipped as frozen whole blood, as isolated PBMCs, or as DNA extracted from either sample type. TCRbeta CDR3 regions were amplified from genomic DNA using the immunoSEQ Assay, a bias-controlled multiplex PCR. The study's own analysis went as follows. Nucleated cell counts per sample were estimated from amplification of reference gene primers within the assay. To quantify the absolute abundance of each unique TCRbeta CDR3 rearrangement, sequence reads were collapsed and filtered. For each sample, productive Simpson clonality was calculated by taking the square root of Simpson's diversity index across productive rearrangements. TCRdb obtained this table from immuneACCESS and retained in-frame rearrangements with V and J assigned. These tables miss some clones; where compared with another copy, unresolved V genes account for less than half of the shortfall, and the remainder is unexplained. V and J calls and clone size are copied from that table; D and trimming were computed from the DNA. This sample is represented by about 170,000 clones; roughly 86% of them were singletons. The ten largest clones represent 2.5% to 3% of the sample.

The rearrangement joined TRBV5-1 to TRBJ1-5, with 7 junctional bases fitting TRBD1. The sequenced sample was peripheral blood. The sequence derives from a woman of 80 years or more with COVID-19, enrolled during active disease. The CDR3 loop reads CASSFTGESNQPQHF. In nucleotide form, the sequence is TGCGCCAGCAGCTTTACAGGGGAAAGCAATCAGCCCCAGCATTTT.